This TCR beta chain is drawn from a study of CXCR3-negative and CXCR3-positive naive CD8 T cells. The length of the CDR3 is 11 residues. CDR1 is LNHDA, CDR2 SQIVND, per germline (reference sequence). UMI-labeled TRB cDNA libraries were prepared by 5' RACE. TCRdb re-analyzed the 5' RACE reads; it lists each CDR3 protein once, without DNA. Its table lists about 50,000 distinct CDR3 sequences. Overall study results and limits: Greater hydrophobicity was found in TRB CDR3s of CXCR3-positive naive cells than of CXCR3-negative naive cells.

Worth noting for this clonotype: Its matching antigen is unknown.

The receptor comes from a human donor in good health. Some clones in this sample may be carry-over from other donors' samples. The V and J genes are TRBV19 and TRBJ2-2. The source material was naive CXCR3+ CD8+ T cells from blood. Described subset: CD45RO-CCR7+CD27+CD95- naive CD8+ T cells expressing CXCR3 (TNR3+). CDR3 sequence: CASSIAGELFF.